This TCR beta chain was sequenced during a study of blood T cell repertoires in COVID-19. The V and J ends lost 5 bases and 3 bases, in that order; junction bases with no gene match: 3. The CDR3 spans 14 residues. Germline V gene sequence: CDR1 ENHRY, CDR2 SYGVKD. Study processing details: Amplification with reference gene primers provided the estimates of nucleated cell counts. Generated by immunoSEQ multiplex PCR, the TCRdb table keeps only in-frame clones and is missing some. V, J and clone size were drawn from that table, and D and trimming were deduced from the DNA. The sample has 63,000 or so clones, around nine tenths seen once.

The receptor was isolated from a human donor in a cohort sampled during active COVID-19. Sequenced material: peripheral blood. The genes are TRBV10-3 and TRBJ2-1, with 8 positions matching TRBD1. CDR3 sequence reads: CAISTGTGYNEQFF. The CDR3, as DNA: TGTGCCATCAGTACCGGGACAGGCTACAATGAGCAGTTCTTC.